This TCR beta chain originates from a study of cytomegalovirus exposure and HLA in healthy donors. PCR primers comprised 60 Vbeta and 13 Jbeta primers. Clones were sequenced by immunoSEQ multiplex PCR, and TCRdb holds only the in-frame ones, with some missing. The table has some 97,000 clones, 84% seen once. The CDR3 sequence is 15 residues long. V lost 6 bases, J lost 0 bases, and 11 bases lay in between. Germline lookup yields CDR1 MNHNS and CDR2 SASEGT. The receptor was isolated from a woman between 18 and 29 years old in good health and CMV-seronegative. This chain joins TRBV6-1 and TRBJ1-4; D remains unclear. The sample taken for sequencing was PBMCs. The CDR3 DNA sequence: TGTGCCAGCAGGGTCAGGCCGGCAACTAATGAAAAACTGTTTTTT. It translates to CASRVRPATNEKLFF.